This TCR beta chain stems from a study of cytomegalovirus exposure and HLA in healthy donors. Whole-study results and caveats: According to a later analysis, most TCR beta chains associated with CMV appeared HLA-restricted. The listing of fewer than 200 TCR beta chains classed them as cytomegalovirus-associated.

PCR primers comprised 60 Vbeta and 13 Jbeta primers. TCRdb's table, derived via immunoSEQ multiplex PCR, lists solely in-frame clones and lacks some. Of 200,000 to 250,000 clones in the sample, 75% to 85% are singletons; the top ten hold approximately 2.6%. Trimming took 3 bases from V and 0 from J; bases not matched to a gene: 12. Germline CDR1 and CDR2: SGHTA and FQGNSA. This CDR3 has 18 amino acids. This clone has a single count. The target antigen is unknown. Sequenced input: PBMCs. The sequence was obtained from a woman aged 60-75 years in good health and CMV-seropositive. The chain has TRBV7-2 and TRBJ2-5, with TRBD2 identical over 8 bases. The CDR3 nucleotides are TGTGCCAGCAGCTTGTTTCCGGGGGGTAGCGGGGACCAAGAGACCCAGTACTTC. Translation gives CASSLFPGGSGDQETQYF. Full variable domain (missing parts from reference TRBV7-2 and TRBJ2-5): GAGVSQSPSNKVTEKGKDVELRCDPISGHTALYWYRQSLGQGLEFLIYFQGNSAPDKSGLPSDRFSAERTGGSVSTLTIQRTQQEDSAVYLCASSLFPGGSGDQETQYFGPGTRLLVL.